The clone carrying this T cell receptor beta chain was seen many times. Antigen: not known. The data were obtained in a study of CD8 T cells in ankylosing spondylitis. Study conclusions and caveats: Matched synovial fluid from ankylosing spondylitis patients was reported to be enriched for disease-linked clones. Among TCR beta sequences, a motif of eight highly homologous variants appeared characteristic of ankylosing spondylitis blood.

Researchers built TCR beta libraries using quantitative 5'-RACE with molecular barcodes. TCRdb ran MiXCR on the 5' RACE reads and lists one entry per CDR3 protein. The sample holds roughly 130,000 distinct CDR3 sequences; over 6.5% are singletons and the top ten take less than 15%. CDR1 LNHDA and CDR2 SQIVND come from the germline V gene (reference sequence). The CDR3 totals 18 residues. The junction had 18 bases not matched to a gene; V was cut back by 5 bases and J by 3 bases. This receptor was identified in a male donor with ankylosing spondylitis or in good health (not recorded which). Sequencing used blood, either unsorted or a sorted T cell fraction (not recorded which). V usage is TRBV19 and J usage is TRBJ2-7; 8 bases align to TRBD1. The CDR3 sequence is CASSPQSGQGRGLYEQYF. CDR3 nucleotide sequence: TGTGCCAGTAGTCCCCAATCCGGACAGGGACGTGGTCTCTACGAGCAGTACTTC.